Sequencing of this T cell receptor beta chain was carried out in a study of T-cell reconstitution after alpha-beta-depleted transplantation in children. Study-wide results and caveats: Where some patients showed high TCRbeta diversity at day 60, it came from recipient T cells and thymic progenitors that had survived. Once a year had passed after transplant, T-cell counts and diversity came mostly from newly produced T cells. Reportedly, only several hundred clones from non-depleted graft cells drove alpha-beta T-cell counts at about two months.

As to this clonotype: No antigen is known for it.

The CDR3 is 14 residues long. The J segment lost 2 bases and the V segment lost 4 bases, leaving 4 bases of the junction unmatched. Germline CDR1 and CDR2: SQVTM and ANQGSEA. Construction of the TCRbeta library involved unique molecular identifiers. One entry per CDR3 protein, called by TCRdb with MiXCR from the PCR reads. The sample contains about 420,000 distinct CDR3 sequences, around 16% of which appear only once. The V and J genes are TRBV29-1 and TRBJ2-3; the match to TRBD2 covers 9 bases. The input for sequencing was PBMCs, mostly from graft donor cells, taken 360 days after TCRalphabeta/CD19-depleted stem cell transplant. This receptor was obtained from a boy younger than two who had a stem cell transplant for Wiskott-Aldrich syndrome, so the T cells may come from the graft donor. CDR3 in amino acids: CSVVAGVHTDTQYF. In DNA, the CDR3 is TGCAGCGTTGTAGCGGGAGTCCACACAGATACGCAGTATTTT.